One sample yielded the 22 T cell receptor beta chains listed below, sequenced in a study of T cell repertoires in cytomegalovirus infection. MiXCR, applied by TCRdb to the reads, yields one record per CDR3 protein. Here the sample spans a few hundred thousand distinct CDR3 sequences, roughly 29% being singletons. What was sequenced was PBMCs. The receptors shown here come from a human donor in good health (CMV status not recorded). Some clones in this sample may be carry-over from other donors' samples.

The V gene is TRBV6-6, the J gene TRBJ2-7; D is possibly TRBD1 (6 bases). The CDR3 is 12 amino acids. Germline loops: CDR1 MNHNY, CDR2 SVGAGI (reference sequence). V lost 6 bases, J lost 4 bases, and 10 bases lay in between. The DNA for the CDR3 is TGTGCCAGCAGGCCCACAGGGTACGAGCAGTACTTC. Its translation: CASRPTGYEQYF.

This clonotype was recorded a few times. The gene calls are TRBV6-1 and TRBJ1-5; 7 bases line up with TRBD1. Germline CDR1 MNHNS, CDR2 SASEGT. The CDR3 sequence is 17 residues long. V shed 10 bases and J 6 bases; nucleotides not matched to a gene: 21. CDR3 nucleotides: TGTGCCACGGAACGACAGGGAATACATGGAAGGGCTCAGCCCCAGCATTTT. Protein product: CATERQGIHGRAQPQHF.

The chain is built from TRBV6-5 and TRBJ1-4; a weak D match, TRBD1 (6 bases). Trimming removed 6 bases at V and 5 bases at J, with 16 bases between. This CDR3 spans 15 amino acids. The germline V gene has CDR1 MNHEY and CDR2 SVGAGI. CDR3 loop: CASRSLGGQNEKLFF. The CDR3, as DNA: TGTGCCAGCAGGTCCTTGGGGGGGCAGAATGAAAAACTGTTTTTT.

This clonotype turned up a few times. The chain combines TRBV29-1 with TRBJ1-1; 7 positions agree with TRBD1. The trim removed 7 bases at V and 10 bases at J, leaving 12 bases unmatched. Looked up from germline, CDR1 is SQVTM and CDR2 is ANQGSEA. The CDR3 has 12 residues. Here the CDR3 DNA reads TGCAGCGCATGGGGACAGTACGGGAGAGCTTTCTTT. It translates to CSAWGQYGRAFF.

The chain's CDR3 is CASSLGFRPQSGASYEQYV. Here the CDR3 DNA reads TGTGCCAGCAGCTTAGGTTTCCGTCCTCAATCCGGAGCGTCCTACGAGCAGTACGTC. The chain has TRBV7-2 and TRBJ2-7; D remains unclear. Trimming took off 1 base at V and 1 base at J, with 23 bases between the two ends. The CDR3 loop spans 19 amino acids. Germline CDR1 is SGHTA and CDR2 is FQGNSA.

The table lists this clonotype with a few counts. The chain combines TRBV5-1 with TRBJ2-3, with D perhaps matching TRBD1 (5 bases). Germline V gives CDR1 SGHRS, CDR2 YFSETQ. This CDR3 contains 17 residues. V gave up 3 bases and J gave up 2 bases, with 19 bases separating them. The CDR3 loop is CASSWNSAGITTDTQYF. CDR3 coding DNA: TGCGCCAGCAGCTGGAATTCAGCAGGGATTACCACAGATACGCAGTATTTT.

V is TRBV6-2 or TRBV6-3 and J is TRBJ2-7; 7 bases map to TRBD1. CDR1 is MNHEY, CDR2 SVGEGT, per germline. This CDR3 region has 15 residues. Trimming cost V 4 bases and J 6 bases; bases outside gene matches: 12. CDR3 region: CASSWNRGGVGEQYV. The CDR3 DNA reads TGTGCCAGCAGTTGGAACAGGGGCGGAGTGGGCGAGCAGTACGTC.

This clonotype was seen ten or more times. This rearrangement joins TRBV7-9 to TRBJ1-5, with D possibly matching TRBD1 (5 bases). V lost 1 base to trimming and J lost 3 bases, with 10 bases between them. Looked up from germline, CDR1 is SEHNR and CDR2 is FQNEAQ (reference sequence). CDR3 length equals 15 residues. The chain's CDR3 is CASSLEGRSNQPQHF. CDR3 DNA sequence: TGTGCCAGCAGCTTAGAGGGGCGATCCAATCAGCCCCAGCATTTT. The full variable domain, with the rest looked up from reference TRBV7-9 and TRBJ1-5, is DTGVSQNPRHKITKRGQNVTFRCDPISEHNRLYWYRQTLGQGPEFLTYFQNEAQLEKSRLLSDRFSAERPKGSFSTLEIQRTEQGDSAMYLCASSLEGRSNQPQHFGDGTRLSIL.

This chain connects TRBV19 to TRBJ2-2; D possibly uses TRBD1 or TRBD2 (5 bases each). Germline lookup yields CDR1 LNHDA and CDR2 SQIVND (reference sequence). V gave up 3 bases and J gave up 7 bases, with 12 bases separating them. The CDR3 has 14 amino acids. CDR3 coding DNA: TGTGCCAGTAGTATTTATGAGGGGAGCGGGGAGCTGTTTTTT. Translated, it gives CASSIYEGSGELFF.

This clonotype was found a few times. The chain couples TRBV27 to TRBJ1-1, with a tentative D call TRBD1 (6 bases). Trimming cost V 8 bases and J 10 bases, with 17 bases left between them. This CDR3 contains 12 residues. CDR1 and CDR2 (germline): MNHEY, SMNVEV (reference sequence). The CDR3 loop reads CASHAQGRRAFF. For the CDR3, the DNA is TGTGCCAGCCATGCCCAGGGGAGACGAGCTTTCTTT.

The chain has TRBV27 and TRBJ1-1; D remains ambiguous. Per germline, CDR1 MNHEY and CDR2 SMNVEV (reference sequence). The CDR3 loop spans 14 amino acids. V gave up 0 bases and J gave up 6 bases, with 11 bases separating them. In DNA, the CDR3 is TGTGCCAGCAGTTTATCAGTAACGTTGGCTGAAGCTTTCTTT. Its protein product is CASSLSVTLAEAFF.

This clonotype has a handful of counts. The V gene is TRBV12-3 or TRBV12-4, the J gene TRBJ2-3; D is perhaps TRBD2 (5 bases). CDR3 length: 13 amino acids. Trimming took 8 bases from V and 3 from J, leaving 12 bases between them. DNA for the CDR3: TGTGCCAGCTTCCCAGCGGCAACAGATACGCAGTATTTT. It encodes CASFPAATDTQYF.

Ten or more counts support this clonotype. The CDR3 spells CASSSSGSRTDTQYF. CDR3 in DNA: TGTGCCAGCAGCTCCTCCGGGTCCAGAACAGATACGCAGTATTTT. The V gene is TRBV7-2, the J gene TRBJ2-3; no reliable D call. There are 15 residues in the CDR3. CDR1 and CDR2 (germline): SGHTA, FQGNSA. Trimming shortened V by 4 bases and J by 3 bases, and 14 bases separated the two germline ends.

This clonotype was observed a handful of times. The J gene is TRBJ1-5, the V gene TRBV7-9, with unresolved D. V lost 2 bases to trimming and J lost 2 bases, with 22 bases between them. CDR3 size: 19 residues. Germline CDR1 and CDR2: SEHNR and FQNEAQ (reference sequence). CDR3 in amino acids: CASSLFFIQRGEGNQPQHF. The DNA of the CDR3 is TGTGCCAGCAGCTTATTCTTTATTCAACGAGGTGAAGGCAATCAGCCCCAGCATTTT.

A few counts support this clonotype. This chain uses TRBV7-6 with TRBJ1-2; D unclear. Trimming cost V 3 bases and J 5 bases, with 7 bases left between them. This CDR3 is built from 12 residues. Germline CDR1 reads SGHVS; CDR2 reads FNYEAQ. DNA for the CDR3: TGTGCCAGCAGCTTTCAGGATTATGGCTACACCTTC. It encodes CASSFQDYGYTF.

This clonotype has ten or more counts. The genes are TRBV10-3 and TRBJ1-5, with D unclear. This CDR3 region has 13 residues. Trimming took 0 bases from V and 5 from J, leaving 5 bases between them. CDR1 and CDR2 (germline): ENHRY, SYGVKD. CDR3 coding DNA: TGTGCCATCAGTGAGTCAAGTCATCAGCCCCAGCATTTT. Translated, it gives CAISESSHQPQHF.

This clonotype was detected ten times or more. The chain recombines TRBV7-2 with TRBJ2-5; 7 positions agree with TRBD1. CDR3 length equals 14 residues. Germline lookup yields CDR1 SGHTA and CDR2 FQGNSA. The J segment lost 5 bases and the V segment lost 2 bases, leaving 5 bases of the junction unmatched. The chain's CDR3 is CASSLFDRVETQYF. CDR3 nucleotide sequence: TGTGCCAGCAGCTTATTCGACAGGGTTGAGACCCAGTACTTC.

The sample holds many counts of this clonotype. The J gene is TRBJ2-1, the V gene TRBV7-6, with a tentative D call TRBD2 (6 bases). The V end lost 5 bases, the J end lost 6 bases, and 11 bases lay between the germline ends. The CDR3 is 13 amino acids. Germline CDR1 reads SGHVS; CDR2 reads FNYEAQ. The CDR3 sequence: CASSGVGGNEQFF. In DNA, the CDR3 is TGTGCCAGCAGCGGGGTCGGGGGCAATGAGCAGTTCTTC.

CDR3 in DNA: TGCAGCGTAGCTAACAGGGTTGGTGATGGCTACACCTTC. Translation gives CSVANRVGDGYTF. J is TRBJ1-2 and V is TRBV29-1, with D possibly matching TRBD1 (6 bases). The CDR3 contains 13 residues. The V end was cut by 6 bases, the J end by 6 bases, with 17 bases between. CDR1 SQVTM and CDR2 ANQGSEA come from the germline V gene.

The V call is TRBV5-6, the J call TRBJ2-1; D is unresolved. The V and J ends lost 2 bases and 6 bases respectively, with 6 bases between them. The CDR3 is 12 amino acids. Germline CDR1 reads SGHDT; CDR2 reads YYEEEE. CDR3 sequence reads: CASSFRINEQFF. CDR3 DNA sequence: TGTGCCAGCAGCTTCCGGATCAATGAGCAGTTCTTC.

In its sample, this clonotype was seen a few times. This chain links TRBV19 with TRBJ1-5, with TRBD1 identical over 7 bases. V lost 8 bases, J lost 0 bases, and 7 bases stayed unmatched. Germline lookup yields CDR1 LNHDA and CDR2 SQIVND (reference sequence). This CDR3 spans 15 amino acids. CDR3 in amino acids: CASQGQTYSNQPQHF. Written as DNA, the CDR3 is TGTGCCAGTCAGGGACAGACCTATAGCAATCAGCCCCAGCATTTT.

The chain is built from TRBV7-9 and TRBJ1-5, with a tentative D call TRBD1 (5 bases). The CDR3 is made up of 15 amino acids. From germline, CDR1 is SEHNR and CDR2 FQNEAQ (reference sequence). V lost 0 bases and J lost 5, with 11 bases in between. In DNA form, the CDR3 reads TGTGCCAGCAGCTTAGCTGGGGCAGGGTATCAGCCCCAGCATTTT. Its protein is CASSLAGAGYQPQHF. Drawing the rest from reference TRBV7-9 and TRBJ1-5, the complete variable domain is DTGVSQNPRHKITKRGQNVTFRCDPISEHNRLYWYRQTLGQGPEFLTYFQNEAQLEKSRLLSDRFSAERPKGSFSTLEIQRTEQGDSAMYLCASSLAGAGYQPQHFGDGTRLSIL.